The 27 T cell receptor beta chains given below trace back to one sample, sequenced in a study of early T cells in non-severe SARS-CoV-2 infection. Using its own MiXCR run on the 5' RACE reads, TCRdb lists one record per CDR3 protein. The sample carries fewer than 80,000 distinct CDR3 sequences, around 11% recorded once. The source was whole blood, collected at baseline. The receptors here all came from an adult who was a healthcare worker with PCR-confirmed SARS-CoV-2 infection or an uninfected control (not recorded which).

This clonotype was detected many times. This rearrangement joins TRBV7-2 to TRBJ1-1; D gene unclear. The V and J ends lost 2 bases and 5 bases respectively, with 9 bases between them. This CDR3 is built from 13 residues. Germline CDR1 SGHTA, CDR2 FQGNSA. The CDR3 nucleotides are TGTGCCAGCAGCTTATTCGCCAGGACTGAAGCTTTCTTT. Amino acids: CASSLFARTEAFF.

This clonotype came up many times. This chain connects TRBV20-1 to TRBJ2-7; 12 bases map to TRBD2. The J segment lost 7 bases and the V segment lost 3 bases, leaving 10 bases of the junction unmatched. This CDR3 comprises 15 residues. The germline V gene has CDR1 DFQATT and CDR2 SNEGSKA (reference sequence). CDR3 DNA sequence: TGCAGTGCTAGTCATCGGACTAGCGGGGCCTCTGAGCAGTACTTC. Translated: CSASHRTSGASEQYF.

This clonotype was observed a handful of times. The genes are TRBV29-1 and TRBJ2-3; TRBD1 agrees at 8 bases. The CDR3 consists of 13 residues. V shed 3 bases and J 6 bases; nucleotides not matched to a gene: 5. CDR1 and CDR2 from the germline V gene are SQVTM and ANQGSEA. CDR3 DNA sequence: TGCAGCGTTGATGGACAGGGCGCTGATACGCAGTATTTT. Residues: CSVDGQGADTQYF.

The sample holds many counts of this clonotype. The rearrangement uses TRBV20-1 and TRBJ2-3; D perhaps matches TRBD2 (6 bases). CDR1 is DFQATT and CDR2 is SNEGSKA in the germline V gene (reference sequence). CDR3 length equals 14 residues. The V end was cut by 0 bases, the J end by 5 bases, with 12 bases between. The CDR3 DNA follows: TGCAGTGCTAGAGAGGGGGGACCTGTAGATACGCAGTATTTT. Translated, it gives CSAREGGPVDTQYF.

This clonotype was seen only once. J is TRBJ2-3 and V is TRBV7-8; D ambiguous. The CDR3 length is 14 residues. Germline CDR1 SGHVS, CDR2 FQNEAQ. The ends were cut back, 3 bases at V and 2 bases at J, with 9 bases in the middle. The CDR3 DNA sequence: TGTGCCAGCAGCTTTGAATATTCCACAGATACGCAGTATTTT. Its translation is CASSFEYSTDTQYF.

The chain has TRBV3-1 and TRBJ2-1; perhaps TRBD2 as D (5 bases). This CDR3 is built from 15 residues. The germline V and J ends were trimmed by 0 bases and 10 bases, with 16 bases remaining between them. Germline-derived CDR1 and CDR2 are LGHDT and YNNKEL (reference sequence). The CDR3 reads CASSQDASRASEQFF. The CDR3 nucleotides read TGTGCCAGCAGCCAAGATGCTTCGCGGGCCAGCGAGCAGTTCTTC.

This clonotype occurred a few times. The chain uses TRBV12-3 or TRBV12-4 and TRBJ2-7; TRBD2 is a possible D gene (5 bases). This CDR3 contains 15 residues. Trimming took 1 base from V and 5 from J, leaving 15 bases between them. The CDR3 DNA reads TGTGCCAGCAGTTTAGTAATGGCGGGTGCCCACGAGCAGTACTTC. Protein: CASSLVMAGAHEQYF.

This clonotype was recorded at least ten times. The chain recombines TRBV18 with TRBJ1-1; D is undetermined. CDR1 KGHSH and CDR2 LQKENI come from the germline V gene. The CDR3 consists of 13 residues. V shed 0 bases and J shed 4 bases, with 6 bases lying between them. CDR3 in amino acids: CASSPPGGTEAFF. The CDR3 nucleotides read TGTGCCAGCTCACCACCGGGCGGCACTGAAGCTTTCTTT.

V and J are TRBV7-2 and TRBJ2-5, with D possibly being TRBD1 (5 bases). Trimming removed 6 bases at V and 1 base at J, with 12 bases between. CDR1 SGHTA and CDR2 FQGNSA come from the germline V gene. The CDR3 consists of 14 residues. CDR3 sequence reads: CASSHRSTQETQYF. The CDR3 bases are TGTGCCAGCAGTCACAGGTCGACCCAAGAGACCCAGTACTTC.

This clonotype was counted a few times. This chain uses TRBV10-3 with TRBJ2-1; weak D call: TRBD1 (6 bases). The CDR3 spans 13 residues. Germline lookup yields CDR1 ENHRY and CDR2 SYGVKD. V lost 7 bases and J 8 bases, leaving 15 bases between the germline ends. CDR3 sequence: CAIKQGIGDEQFF. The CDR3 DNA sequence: TGTGCCATCAAACAGGGAATAGGGGATGAGCAGTTCTTC.

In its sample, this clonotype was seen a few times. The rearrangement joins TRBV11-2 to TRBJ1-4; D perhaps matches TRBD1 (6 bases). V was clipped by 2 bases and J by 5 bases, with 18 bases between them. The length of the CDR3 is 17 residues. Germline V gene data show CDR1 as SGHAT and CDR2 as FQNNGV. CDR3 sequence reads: CASSLNPGGLRNEKLFF. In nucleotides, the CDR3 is TGTGCCAGCAGCTTAAATCCCGGGGGGCTGCGGAATGAAAAACTGTTTTTT.

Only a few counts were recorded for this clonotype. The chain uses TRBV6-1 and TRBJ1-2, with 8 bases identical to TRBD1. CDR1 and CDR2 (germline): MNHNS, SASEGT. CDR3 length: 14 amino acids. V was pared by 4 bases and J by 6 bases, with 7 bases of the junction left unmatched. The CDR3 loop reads CASSGLQGGNGYTF. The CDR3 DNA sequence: TGTGCCAGCAGTGGATTACAGGGGGGAAATGGCTACACCTTC.

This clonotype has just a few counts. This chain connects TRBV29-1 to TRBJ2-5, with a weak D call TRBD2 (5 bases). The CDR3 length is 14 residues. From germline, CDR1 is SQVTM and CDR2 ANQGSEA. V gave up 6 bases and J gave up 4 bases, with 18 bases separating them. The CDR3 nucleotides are TGCAGCGTCATAGGAGGTGGTGTAGCAGAGACCCAGTACTTC. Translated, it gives CSVIGGGVAETQYF.

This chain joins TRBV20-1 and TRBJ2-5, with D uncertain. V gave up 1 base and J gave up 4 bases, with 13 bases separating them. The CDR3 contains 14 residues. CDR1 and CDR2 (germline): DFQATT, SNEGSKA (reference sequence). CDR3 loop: CSARVWGMGETQYF. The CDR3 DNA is TGCAGTGCTAGAGTGTGGGGAATGGGAGAGACCCAGTACTTC.

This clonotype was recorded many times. CDR3 protein: CASSRGGKSYEQYF. In DNA, the CDR3 is TGTGCCAGCAGTCGGGGCGGGAAATCCTACGAGCAGTACTTC. The V call is TRBV28, the J call TRBJ2-7; TRBD2 might be the D (6 bases). The CDR3 totals 14 residues. CDR1 and CDR2 from the germline V gene are MDHEN and SYDVKM. V shed 5 bases and J shed 1 base, with 12 bases lying between them. The full variable domain, completed using reference TRBV28 and TRBJ2-7, is DVKVTQSSRYLVKRTGEKVFLECVQDMDHENMFWYRQDPGLGLRLIYFSYDVKMKEKGDIPEGYSVSREKKERFSLILESASTNQTSMYLCASSRGGKSYEQYFGPGTRLTVT.

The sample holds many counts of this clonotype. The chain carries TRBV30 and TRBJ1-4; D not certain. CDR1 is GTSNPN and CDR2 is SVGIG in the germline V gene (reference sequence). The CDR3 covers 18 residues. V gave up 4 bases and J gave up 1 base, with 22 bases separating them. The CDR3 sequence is CAWTQPGRSGVTNEKLFF. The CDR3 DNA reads TGTGCCTGGACCCAACCGGGCCGGAGCGGAGTAACTAATGAAAAACTGTTTTTT.

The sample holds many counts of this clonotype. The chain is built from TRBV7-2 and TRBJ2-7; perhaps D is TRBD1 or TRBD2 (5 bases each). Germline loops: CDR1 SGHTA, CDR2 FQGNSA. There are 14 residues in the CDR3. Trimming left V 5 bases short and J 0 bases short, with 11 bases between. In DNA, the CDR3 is TGTGCCAGCAGCGAGGGACGGGCCTCCTACGAGCAGTACTTC. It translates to CASSEGRASYEQYF.

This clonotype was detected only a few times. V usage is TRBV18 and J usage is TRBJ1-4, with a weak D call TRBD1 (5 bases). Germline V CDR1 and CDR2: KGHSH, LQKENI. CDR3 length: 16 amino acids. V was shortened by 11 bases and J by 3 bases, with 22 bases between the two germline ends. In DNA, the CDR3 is TGTGCCTCCCAAAGACTCCGGGACGGATCTAATGAAAAACTGTTTTTT. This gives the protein CASQRLRDGSNEKLFF. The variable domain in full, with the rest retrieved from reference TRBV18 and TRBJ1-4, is NAGVMQNPRHLVRRRGQEARLRCSPMKGHSHVYWYRQLPEEGLKFMVYLQKENIIDESGMPKERFSAEFPKEGPSILRIQQVVRGDSAAYFCASQRLRDGSNEKLFFGSGTQLSVL.

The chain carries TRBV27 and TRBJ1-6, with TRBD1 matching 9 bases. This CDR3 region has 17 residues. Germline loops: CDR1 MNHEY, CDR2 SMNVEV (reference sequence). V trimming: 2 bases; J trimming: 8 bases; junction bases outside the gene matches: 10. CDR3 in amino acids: CASSLVSPGQGYSPLHF. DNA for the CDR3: TGTGCCAGCAGTTTAGTATCTCCGGGACAGGGCTATTCACCCCTCCACTTT.

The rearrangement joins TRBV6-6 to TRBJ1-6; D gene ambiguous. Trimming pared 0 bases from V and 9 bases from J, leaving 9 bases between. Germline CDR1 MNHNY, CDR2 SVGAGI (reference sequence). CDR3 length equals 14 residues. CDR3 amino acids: CASSYSIGGSPLHF. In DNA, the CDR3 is TGTGCCAGCAGTTACTCGATCGGAGGTTCACCCCTCCACTTT.

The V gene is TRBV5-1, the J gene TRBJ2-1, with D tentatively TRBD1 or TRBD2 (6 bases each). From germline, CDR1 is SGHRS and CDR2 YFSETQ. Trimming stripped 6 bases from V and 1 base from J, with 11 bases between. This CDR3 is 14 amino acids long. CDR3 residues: CASIRGPSYNEQFF. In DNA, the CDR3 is TGCGCCAGCATTCGGGGGCCTTCCTACAATGAGCAGTTCTTC. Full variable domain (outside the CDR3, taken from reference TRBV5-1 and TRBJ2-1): KAGVTQTPRYLIKTRGQQVTLSCSPISGHRSVSWYQQTPGQGLQFLFEYFSETQRNKGNFPGRFSGRQFSNSRSEMNVSTLELGDSALYLCASIRGPSYNEQFFGPGTRLTVL.

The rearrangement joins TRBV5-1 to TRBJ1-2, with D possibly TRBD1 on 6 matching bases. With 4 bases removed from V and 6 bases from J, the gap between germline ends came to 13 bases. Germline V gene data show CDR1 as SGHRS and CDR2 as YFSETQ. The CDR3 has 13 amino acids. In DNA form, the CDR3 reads TGCGCCAGCAGCCCCGGGACAAGGGATGGCTACACCTTC. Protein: CASSPGTRDGYTF.

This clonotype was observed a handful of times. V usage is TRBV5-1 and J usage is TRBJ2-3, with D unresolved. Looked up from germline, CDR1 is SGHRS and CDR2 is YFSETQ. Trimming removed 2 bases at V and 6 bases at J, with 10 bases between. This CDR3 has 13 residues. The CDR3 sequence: CASSLRASDTQYF. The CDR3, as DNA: TGCGCCAGCAGCTTACGGGCCTCCGATACGCAGTATTTT.

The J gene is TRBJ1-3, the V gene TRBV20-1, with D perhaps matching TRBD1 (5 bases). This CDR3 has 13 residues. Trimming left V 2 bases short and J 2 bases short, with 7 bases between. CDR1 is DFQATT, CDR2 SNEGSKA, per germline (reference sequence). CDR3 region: CSARRGPGNTIYF. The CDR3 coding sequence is TGCAGTGCTAGAAGGGGCCCTGGAAACACCATATATTTT.

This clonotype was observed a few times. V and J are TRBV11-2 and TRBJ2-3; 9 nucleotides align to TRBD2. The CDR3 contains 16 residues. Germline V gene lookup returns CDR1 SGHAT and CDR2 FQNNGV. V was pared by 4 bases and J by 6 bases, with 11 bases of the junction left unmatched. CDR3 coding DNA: TGTGCCAGCAGCTCCCCGGGGGGACTAGCAGACGATACGCAGTATTTT. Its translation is CASSSPGGLADDTQYF.

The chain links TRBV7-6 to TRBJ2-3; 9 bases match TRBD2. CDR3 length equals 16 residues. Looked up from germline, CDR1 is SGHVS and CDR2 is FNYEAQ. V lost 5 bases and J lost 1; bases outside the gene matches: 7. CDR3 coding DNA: TGTGCCAGCAGCCCGCGCGGGGGGGCCGGCACAGATACGCAGTATTTT. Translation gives CASSPRGGAGTDTQYF.

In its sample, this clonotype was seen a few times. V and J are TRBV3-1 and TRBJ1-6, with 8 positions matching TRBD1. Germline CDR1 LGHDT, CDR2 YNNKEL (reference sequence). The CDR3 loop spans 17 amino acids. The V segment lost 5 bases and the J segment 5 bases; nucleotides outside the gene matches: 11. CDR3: CASSSSHGTGHNSPLHF. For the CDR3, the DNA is TGTGCCAGCAGCTCTTCCCACGGGACAGGTCATAATTCACCCCTCCACTTT.